This passage covers 17 T cell receptor beta chains from one sample sequenced in a study of cytomegalovirus exposure and HLA in healthy donors. The PCR ran on 60 Vbeta and 13 Jbeta primers. This table comes from immunoSEQ multiplex PCR, and its TCRdb copy is limited to in-frame clones, with some not included. The data hold roughly 170,000 clones, with roughly four fifths observed a single time. Specimen: PBMCs. These receptors originate from a female donor in good health and CMV-seronegative.

The CDR3 is CASSPSPGTPNGELFF. DNA of the CDR3: TGTGCCAGCAGCCCCTCCCCCGGGACACCAAACGGGGAGCTGTTTTTT. The chain joins TRBV11-2 to TRBJ2-2; D might be TRBD1 (6 bases). The CDR3 has 16 residues. V was pared by 5 bases and J by 7 bases, with 20 bases between. Germline V lookup: CDR1 SGHAT, CDR2 FQNNGV.

On this clone: At one boundary the junction diverges from the germline segment, which might be a read error. The chain links TRBV5-6 to TRBJ2-7; possibly TRBD1 for D (6 bases). The CDR3 runs to 12 residues. Germline V CDR1 and CDR2: SGHDT, YYEEEE. The CDR3 bases are TGTGCCAGCAGCCCGGGTTTAGGGGGATTAGACTTC. Its protein product is CASSPGLGGLDF. The variable domain in full, with the rest retrieved from reference TRBV5-6 and TRBJ2-7, is DAGVTQSPTHLIKTRGQQVTLRCSPKSGHDTVSWYQQALGQGPQFIFQYYEEEERQRGNFPDRFSGHQFPNYSSELNVNALLLGDSALYLCASSPGLGGLDFGPGTRLTVT.

This clone was observed a handful of times. This chain joins TRBV27 and TRBJ1-2; the match to TRBD1 covers 7 bases. With 2 bases clipped from V and 8 bases from J, the junction kept 8 bases outside the gene matches. Germline V gives CDR1 MNHEY, CDR2 SMNVEV (reference sequence). The CDR3 totals 14 residues. The DNA for the CDR3 is TGTGCCAGCAGTTTAGAGGGGGCGTCGGGAGGCTACACCTTC. Amino acids: CASSLEGASGGYTF.

The chain combines TRBV7-9 with TRBJ2-1, with 8 bases fitting TRBD2. There are 17 residues in the CDR3. V trimming: 5 bases; J trimming: 0 bases; junction bases outside the gene matches: 9. The V gene's germline CDR1 is SEHNR and CDR2 FQNEAQ (reference sequence). CDR3 sequence: CASSTASSGRSYNEQFF. The CDR3 region has the DNA TGTGCCAGCAGCACAGCTTCTAGCGGGCGCTCCTACAATGAGCAGTTCTTC.

The chain couples TRBV7-7 to TRBJ2-1; D is possibly TRBD2 (5 bases). Trimming stripped 5 bases from V and 8 bases from J, with 13 bases between. The CDR3 runs 13 residues. The germline V gene encodes CDR1 SSHAT and CDR2 FNYEAQ (reference sequence). CDR3 protein: CASSQDSNYEQFF. CDR3 sequence (DNA): TGTGCCAGCAGCCAGGACTCTAACTATGAGCAGTTCTTC. Based on the CDR3 plus reference TRBV7-7 and TRBJ2-1, the full variable domain is GAGVSQSPRYKVTKRGQDVTLRCDPISSHATLYWYQQALGQGPEFLTYFNYEAQPDKSGLPSDRFSAERPEGSISTLTIQRTEQRDSAMYRCASSQDSNYEQFFGPGTRLTVL.

CDR3 protein: CASSQVLQWETQYF. Here the CDR3 DNA reads TGTGCCAGCAGCCAAGTCCTCCAGTGGGAGACCCAGTACTTC. The V and J genes are TRBV4-2 and TRBJ2-5; D unresolved. The CDR3 is made up of 14 amino acids. Trimming took 1 base from V and 5 from J, leaving 11 bases between them. Germline V CDR1 and CDR2: LGHNA, YNFKEQ.

V and J are TRBV4-3 and TRBJ1-2, with TRBD1 matching 10 bases. J lost 0 bases, V lost 1 base, and 2 bases had no gene match. Germline V gives CDR1 LGHNA, CDR2 YSLEER. The CDR3 is 16 amino acids. CDR3 sequence (DNA): TGCGCCAGCAGCCAAGGGGGACAGGGGTCTAACTATGGCTACACCTTC. Residues: CASSQGGQGSNYGYTF.

As regards this clone: The sample holds other DNA sequences that translate to the same CDR3. The chain links TRBV7-9 to TRBJ1-4; the D gene is possibly TRBD1 (5 bases). The CDR3 has 14 residues. The germline CDR1 and CDR2 sequences are SEHNR and FQNEAQ (reference sequence). The V and J ends lost 1 base and 8 bases respectively, with 11 bases between them. In DNA, the CDR3 is TGTGCCAGCAGCTTAGGGCGGGACGGAGAAAAACTGTTTTTT. This sequence encodes CASSLGRDGEKLFF.

V usage is TRBV11-2 and J usage is TRBJ1-5, with TRBD1 matching 9 bases. The CDR3 consists of 15 residues. CDR1 is SGHAT, CDR2 FQNNGV, per germline. V trimming: 1 base; J trimming: 4 bases; junction bases outside the gene matches: 2. CDR3 amino acids: CASSLGGTGNQPQHF. CDR3 in DNA: TGTGCCAGCAGCTTAGGAGGGACAGGGAATCAGCCCCAGCATTTT.

This clone was seen just once. The V gene is TRBV27, the J gene TRBJ1-4; TRBD1 aligns across 8 bases. The V and J ends lost 6 bases and 5 bases, in that order; junction bases with no gene match: 8. Germline CDR1 reads MNHEY; CDR2 reads SMNVEV (reference sequence). The CDR3 runs to 15 residues. The CDR3: CASRYRGARNEKLFF. CDR3 in DNA: TGTGCCAGCAGATACAGGGGGGCGAGAAATGAAAAACTGTTTTTT.

The genes are TRBV5-4 and TRBJ1-3, with 7 bases lining up with TRBD1. From germline, CDR1 is SGHNT and CDR2 YYREEE (reference sequence). Trimming cost V 7 bases and J 1 base; bases outside gene matches: 8. The CDR3 sequence is 15 residues long. CDR3 sequence (DNA): TGTGCCAGCTCCTGGGACAGAACTTCTGGAAACACCATATATTTT. Protein sequence: CASSWDRTSGNTIYF.

The J gene is TRBJ2-3, the V gene TRBV18; 8 bases are shared with TRBD2. The trim removed 3 bases at V and 1 base at J, leaving 12 bases unmatched. This CDR3 contains 18 residues. CDR1 KGHSH and CDR2 LQKENI come from the germline V gene. As DNA, the CDR3 is TGTGCCAGCTCACCCTATAGCGGGACTAGTGGGCGCACAGATACGCAGTATTTT. This encodes CASSPYSGTSGRTDTQYF.

This clone appeared a few times. This sequence joins TRBV5-8 and TRBJ2-5, with D possibly TRBD2 on 6 matching bases. The CDR3 covers 14 residues. Germline CDR1 and CDR2: SGHTS and YDEGEE. Trimming removed 6 bases from V and 4 bases from J, with 16 bases in between. CDR3 in DNA: TGTGCCAGCACCAAAGGCGGGGTTTTAGAGACCCAGTACTTC. Translated, it gives CASTKGGVLETQYF. The whole variable domain, filled in from reference TRBV5-8 and TRBJ2-5, reads EAGVTQSPTHLIKTRGQQATLRCSPISGHTSVYWYQQALGLGLQFLLWYDEGEERNRGNFPPRFSGRQFPNYSSELNVNALELEDSALYLCASTKGGVLETQYFGPGTRLLVL.

The V call is TRBV19, the J call TRBJ1-5; D remains unclear. CDR1 and CDR2 (germline): LNHDA, SQIVND (reference sequence). The V end lost 1 base, the J end lost 2 bases, and 18 bases lay between the germline ends. CDR3 length: 18 residues. The CDR3 sequence is CASSIGRWGGLGNQPQHF. As DNA, the CDR3 is TGTGCCAGTAGTATAGGGCGCTGGGGAGGGTTGGGCAATCAGCCCCAGCATTTT.

V is TRBV7-9 and J is TRBJ2-1, with a possible D match to TRBD1 (6 bases). Per germline, CDR1 SEHNR and CDR2 FQNEAQ (reference sequence). The CDR3 runs 15 residues. Trimming shortened V by 3 bases and J by 3 bases, and 12 bases separated the two germline ends. CDR3 residues: CASSFWDTDYNEQFF. In DNA form, the CDR3 reads TGTGCCAGCAGCTTCTGGGACACCGACTACAATGAGCAGTTCTTC.

The chain carries TRBV7-9 and TRBJ2-7, with D perhaps TRBD2 (6 bases). Germline V lookup: CDR1 SEHNR, CDR2 FQNEAQ (reference sequence). The V end was cut by 5 bases, the J end by 2 bases, with 13 bases between. CDR3 length equals 14 residues. The CDR3 region has the DNA TGTGCCAGCAGCCCGGGACTGGACACCTACGAGCAGTACTTC. This translates into CASSPGLDTYEQYF.

The rearrangement joins TRBV5-5 to TRBJ1-2, with 9 bases matching TRBD1. Per the germline V gene, CDR1 is SGHKS and CDR2 is YYEKEE (reference sequence). V lost 5 bases to trimming and J lost 5 bases; unmatched junction nucleotides: 7. The CDR3 covers 14 residues. The CDR3 here is CASSHPGTGYGYTF. CDR3 sequence (DNA): TGTGCCAGCAGTCACCCCGGGACAGGGTATGGCTACACCTTC.